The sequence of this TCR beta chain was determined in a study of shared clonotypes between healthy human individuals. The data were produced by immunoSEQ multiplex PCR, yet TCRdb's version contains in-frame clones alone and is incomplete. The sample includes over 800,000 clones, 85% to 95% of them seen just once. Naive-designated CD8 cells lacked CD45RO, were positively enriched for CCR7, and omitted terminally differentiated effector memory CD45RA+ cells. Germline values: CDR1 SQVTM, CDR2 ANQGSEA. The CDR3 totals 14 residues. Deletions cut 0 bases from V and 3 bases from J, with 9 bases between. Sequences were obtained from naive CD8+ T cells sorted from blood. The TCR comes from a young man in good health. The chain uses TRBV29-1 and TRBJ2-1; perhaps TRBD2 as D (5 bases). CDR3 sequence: CSVEDYGNYNEQFF. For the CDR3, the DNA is TGCAGCGTTGAAGATTACGGGAACTACAATGAGCAGTTCTTC.